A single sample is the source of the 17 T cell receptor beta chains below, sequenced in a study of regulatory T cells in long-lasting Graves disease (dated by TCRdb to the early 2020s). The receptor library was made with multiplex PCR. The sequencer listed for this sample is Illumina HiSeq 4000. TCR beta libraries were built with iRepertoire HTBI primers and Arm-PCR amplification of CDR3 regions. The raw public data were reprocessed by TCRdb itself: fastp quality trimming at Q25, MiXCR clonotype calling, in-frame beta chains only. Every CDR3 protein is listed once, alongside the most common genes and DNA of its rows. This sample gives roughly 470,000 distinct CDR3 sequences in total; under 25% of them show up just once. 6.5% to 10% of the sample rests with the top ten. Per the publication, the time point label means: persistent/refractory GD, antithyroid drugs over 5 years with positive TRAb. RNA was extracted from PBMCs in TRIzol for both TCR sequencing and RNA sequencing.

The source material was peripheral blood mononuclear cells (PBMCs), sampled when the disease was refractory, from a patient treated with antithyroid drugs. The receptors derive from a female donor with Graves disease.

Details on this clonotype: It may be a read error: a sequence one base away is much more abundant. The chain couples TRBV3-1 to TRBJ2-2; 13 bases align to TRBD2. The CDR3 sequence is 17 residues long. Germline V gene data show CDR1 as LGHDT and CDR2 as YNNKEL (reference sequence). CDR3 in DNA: TGTACCAGCAGCCGAGACCCTGGACTAGCGGGAGTATGGGAGCTGTTTTTT. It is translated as CTSSRDPGLAGVWELFF.

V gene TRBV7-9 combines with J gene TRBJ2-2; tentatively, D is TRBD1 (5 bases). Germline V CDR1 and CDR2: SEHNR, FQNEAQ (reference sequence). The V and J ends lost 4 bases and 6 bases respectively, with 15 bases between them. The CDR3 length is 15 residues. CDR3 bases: TGTGCCAGCAGCTCAAACCCAGGGTTTCCCGGGGAGCTGTTTTTT. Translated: CASSSNPGFPGELFF.

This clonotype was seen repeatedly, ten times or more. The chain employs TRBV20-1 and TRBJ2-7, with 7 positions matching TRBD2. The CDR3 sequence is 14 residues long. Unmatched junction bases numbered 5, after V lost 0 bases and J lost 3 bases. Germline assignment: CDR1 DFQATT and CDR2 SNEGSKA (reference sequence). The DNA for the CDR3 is TGCAGTGCTAGAGATTACCGGGAGGACTACGAGCAGTACTTC. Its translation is CSARDYREDYEQYF.

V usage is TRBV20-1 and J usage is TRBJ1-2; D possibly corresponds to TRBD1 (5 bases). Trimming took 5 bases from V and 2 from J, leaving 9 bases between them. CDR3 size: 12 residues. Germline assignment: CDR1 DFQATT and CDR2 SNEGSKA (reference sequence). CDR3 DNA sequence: TGCAGTGCTCATGACAGCAACTATGGCTACACCTTC. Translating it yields CSAHDSNYGYTF.

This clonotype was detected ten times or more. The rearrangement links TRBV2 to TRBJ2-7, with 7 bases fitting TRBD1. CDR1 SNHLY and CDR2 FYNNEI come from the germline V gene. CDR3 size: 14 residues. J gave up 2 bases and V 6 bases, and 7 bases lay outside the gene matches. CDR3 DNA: TGTGCCAGCAGCCTTATGGGACAGACCTACGAGCAGTACTTC. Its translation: CASSLMGQTYEQYF.

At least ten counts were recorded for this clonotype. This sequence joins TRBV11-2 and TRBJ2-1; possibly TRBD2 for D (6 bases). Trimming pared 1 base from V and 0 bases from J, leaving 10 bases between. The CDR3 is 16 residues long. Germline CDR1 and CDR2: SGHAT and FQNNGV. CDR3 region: CASSLGGESSYNEQFF. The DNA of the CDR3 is TGTGCCAGCAGCTTAGGGGGGGAGAGCTCCTACAATGAGCAGTTCTTC.

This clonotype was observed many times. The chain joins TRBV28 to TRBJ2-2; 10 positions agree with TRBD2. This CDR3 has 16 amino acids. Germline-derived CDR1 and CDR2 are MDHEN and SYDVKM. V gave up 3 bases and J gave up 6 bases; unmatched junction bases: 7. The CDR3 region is CASSLTGLAYSGELFF. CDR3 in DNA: TGTGCCAGCAGTTTGACGGGACTAGCGTATTCCGGGGAGCTGTTTTTT. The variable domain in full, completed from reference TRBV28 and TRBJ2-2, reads DVKVTQSSRYLVKRTGEKVFLECVQDMDHENMFWYRQDPGLGLRLIYFSYDVKMKEKGDIPEGYSVSREKKERFSLILESASTNQTSMYLCASSLTGLAYSGELFFGEGSRLTVL.

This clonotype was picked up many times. DNA for the CDR3: TGCGCCAGCAGCGGGGGACTAGCGGGATCCTACGAGCAGTACTTC. Translated, it gives CASSGGLAGSYEQYF. The genes are TRBV5-1 and TRBJ2-7; 13 bases map to TRBD2. Per the germline V gene, CDR1 is SGHRS and CDR2 is YFSETQ. V trimming: 4 bases; J trimming: 1 base; junction bases outside the gene matches: 2. This CDR3 spans 15 amino acids. Variable domain in full (rest from reference TRBV5-1 and TRBJ2-7): KAGVTQTPRYLIKTRGQQVTLSCSPISGHRSVSWYQQTPGQGLQFLFEYFSETQRNKGNFPGRFSGRQFSNSRSEMNVSTLELGDSALYLCASSGGLAGSYEQYFGPGTRLTVT.

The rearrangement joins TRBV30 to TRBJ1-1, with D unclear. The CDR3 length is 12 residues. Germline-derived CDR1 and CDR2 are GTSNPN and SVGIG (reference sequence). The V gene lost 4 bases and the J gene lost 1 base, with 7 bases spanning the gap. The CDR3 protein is CAWNRENTEAFF. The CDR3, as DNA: TGTGCCTGGAACAGAGAGAACACTGAAGCTTTCTTT.

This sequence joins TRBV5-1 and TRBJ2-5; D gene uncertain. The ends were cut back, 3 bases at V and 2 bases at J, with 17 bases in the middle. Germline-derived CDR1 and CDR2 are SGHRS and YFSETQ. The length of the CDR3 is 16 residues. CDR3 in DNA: TGCGCCAGCAGCTCCCCCCCGCCCGAACCACAAGAGACCCAGTACTTC. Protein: CASSSPPPEPQETQYF.

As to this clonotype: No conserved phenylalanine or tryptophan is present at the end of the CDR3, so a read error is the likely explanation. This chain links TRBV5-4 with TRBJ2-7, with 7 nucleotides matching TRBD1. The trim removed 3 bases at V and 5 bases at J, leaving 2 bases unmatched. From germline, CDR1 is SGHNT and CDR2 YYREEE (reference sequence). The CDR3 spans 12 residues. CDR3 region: CASSYTGDEQYS. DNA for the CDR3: TGTGCCAGCAGCTATACAGGGGACGAGCAGTACTCC.

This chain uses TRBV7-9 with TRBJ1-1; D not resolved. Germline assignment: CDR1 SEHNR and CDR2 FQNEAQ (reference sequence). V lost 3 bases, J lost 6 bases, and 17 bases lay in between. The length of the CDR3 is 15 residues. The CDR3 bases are TGTGCCAGCAGCTTCGTACCACAAGGTCGGGCTGAAGCTTTCTTT. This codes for CASSFVPQGRAEAFF.

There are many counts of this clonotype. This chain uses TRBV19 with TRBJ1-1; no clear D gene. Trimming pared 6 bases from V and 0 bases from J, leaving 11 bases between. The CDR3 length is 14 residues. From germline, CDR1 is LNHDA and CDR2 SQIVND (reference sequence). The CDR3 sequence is CASRVDILNTEAFF. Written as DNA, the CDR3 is TGTGCCAGTAGAGTTGACATCCTGAACACTGAAGCTTTCTTT.

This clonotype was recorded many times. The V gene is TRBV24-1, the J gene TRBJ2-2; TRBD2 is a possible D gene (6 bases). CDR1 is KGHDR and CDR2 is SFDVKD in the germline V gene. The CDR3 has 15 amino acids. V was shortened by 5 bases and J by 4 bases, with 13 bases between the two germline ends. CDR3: CATSGVRDSTGELFF. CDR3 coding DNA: TGTGCCACCAGTGGGGTGAGGGACTCCACCGGGGAGCTGTTTTTT.

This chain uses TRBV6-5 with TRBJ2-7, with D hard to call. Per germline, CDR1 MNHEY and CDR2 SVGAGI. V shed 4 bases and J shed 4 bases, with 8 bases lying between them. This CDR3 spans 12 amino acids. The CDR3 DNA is TGTGCCAGCAGTTGGGAAGTATACGAGCAGTACTTC. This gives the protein CASSWEVYEQYF.

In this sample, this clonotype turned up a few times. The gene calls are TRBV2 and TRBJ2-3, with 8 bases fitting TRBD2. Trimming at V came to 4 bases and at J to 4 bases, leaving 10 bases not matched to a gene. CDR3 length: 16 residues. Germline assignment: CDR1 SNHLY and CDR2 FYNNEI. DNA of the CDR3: TGTGCCAGCAGTGTTTTTAGCGGGATAGGCTCAGATACGCAGTATTTT. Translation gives CASSVFSGIGSDTQYF. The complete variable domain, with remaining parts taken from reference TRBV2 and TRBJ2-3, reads EPEVTQTPSHQVTQMGQEVILRCVPISNHLYFYWYRQILGQKVEFLVSFYNNEISEKSEIFDDQFSVERPDGSNFTLKIRSTKLEDSAMYFCASSVFSGIGSDTQYFGPGTRLTVL.

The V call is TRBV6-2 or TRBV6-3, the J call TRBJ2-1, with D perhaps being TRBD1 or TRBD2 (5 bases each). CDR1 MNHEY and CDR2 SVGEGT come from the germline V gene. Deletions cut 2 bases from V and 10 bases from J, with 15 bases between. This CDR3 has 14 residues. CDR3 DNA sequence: TGTGCCAGCAGTTACGGAGGACGGTCAGGGGAGCAGTTCTTC. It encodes CASSYGGRSGEQFF.